These 18 T cell receptor beta chains came from one sample sequenced in a study of response to subunit inactivated influenza vaccine. TCRdb itself ran the RT-PCR reads through MiXCR, one entry per CDR3 protein. The sample lists about 570,000 distinct CDR3 sequences; roughly 12% were seen once. This same sample was also part of a study on T cells expressing NK-cell markers. That investigation notes: Template switching by 5'RACE with UMIs generated the TCR beta cDNA.

Specimen: PBMCs from blood, collected on the day of vaccination. The receptors stem from a man aged 50 to 60 who received an inactivated influenza vaccine.

The chain joins TRBV4-3 to TRBJ1-4; D unclear. The CDR3 runs to 15 residues. Trimming took 0 bases from V and 8 from J, leaving 13 bases between them. Germline assignment: CDR1 LGHNA and CDR2 YSLEER. CDR3 loop: CASSQDLGNWEKLFF. The CDR3 DNA reads as TGCGCCAGCAGCCAAGATTTGGGGAATTGGGAAAAACTGTTTTTT.

In this sample, this clonotype turned up a few times. The chain uses TRBV25-1 and TRBJ2-1, with D perhaps being TRBD1 or TRBD2 (6 bases each). Per the germline V gene, CDR1 is MGHDK and CDR2 is SYGVNS. Trimming shortened V by 6 bases and J by 0 bases, and 18 bases separated the two germline ends. The length of the CDR3 is 17 residues. CDR3 protein: CASRAGGPLSSYNEQFF. The CDR3 coding sequence is TGTGCCAGCAGGGCCGGGGGCCCCCTGAGCTCCTACAATGAGCAGTTCTTC.

This chain joins TRBV29-1 and TRBJ2-2; D call uncertain. The CDR3 consists of 14 residues. Trimming shortened V by 0 bases and J by 2 bases, and 7 bases separated the two germline ends. CDR1 and CDR2 (germline): SQVTM, ANQGSEA. The CDR3 region has the DNA TGCAGCGTTGAAGAATCGGGTAACACCGGGGAGCTGTTTTTT. Its protein product is CSVEESGNTGELFF.

This chain joins TRBV14 and TRBJ2-5; D is undetermined. Germline loops: CDR1 SGHDN, CDR2 FVKESK. Trimming removed 5 bases at V and 3 bases at J, with 13 bases between. The CDR3 covers 14 residues. CDR3 loop: CASSKSASKETQYF. The DNA for the CDR3 is TGTGCCAGCAGCAAGTCGGCGAGTAAAGAGACCCAGTACTTC. Looking up the rest from reference TRBV14 and TRBJ2-5 gives the full variable domain: EAGVTQFPSHSVIEKGQTVTLRCDPISGHDNLYWYRRVMGKEIKFLLHFVKESKQDESGMPNNRFLAERTGGTYSTLKVQPAELEDSGVYFCASSKSASKETQYFGPGTRLLVL.

The chain employs TRBV6-2 or TRBV6-3 and TRBJ2-1; the D call may be TRBD1 or TRBD2 (6 bases each). The CDR3 covers 14 residues. Germline values: CDR1 MNHEY, CDR2 SVGEGT. V was clipped by 4 bases and J by 7 bases, with 14 bases between them. The CDR3 nucleotides are TGTGCCAGCAGTTCCTGGATAGGGGGGAATGAGCAGTTCTTC. Protein sequence: CASSSWIGGNEQFF.

This clonotype has a count of ten or more. The chain combines TRBV4-2 with TRBJ2-2, with 10 bases fitting TRBD2. V lost 4 bases to trimming and J lost 7 bases; unmatched junction nucleotides: 12. The CDR3 loop spans 17 amino acids. The germline gives CDR1 LGHNA, CDR2 YNFKEQ. CDR3 amino acids: CASSRESSGSLLGELFF. CDR3 DNA sequence: TGTGCCAGCAGCCGCGAGTCTAGCGGGAGTTTGCTCGGGGAGCTGTTTTTT.

This clonotype turned up a few times. The rearrangement links TRBV28 to TRBJ2-3; weak D call: TRBD2 (5 bases). The CDR3 has 12 amino acids. From germline, CDR1 is MDHEN and CDR2 SYDVKM. Trimming took off 8 bases at V and 2 bases at J, with 8 bases between the two ends. The CDR3: CASLGLTDTQYF. CDR3 bases: TGTGCCAGCCTTGGACTCACAGATACGCAGTATTTT.

This clonotype turned up a few times. This chain links TRBV6-1 with TRBJ2-7; D may correspond to TRBD1 or TRBD2 (5 bases each). CDR3 length: 17 amino acids. V lost 6 bases, J lost 2 bases, and 23 bases lay in between. Germline V CDR1 and CDR2: MNHNS, SASEGT. The CDR3 nucleotides read TGTGCCAGCAGACTTATGAGGGCAGGGTCCCTTACCTACGAGCAGTACTTC. It translates to CASRLMRAGSLTYEQYF.

This clonotype was found many times. The V gene is TRBV11-2, the J gene TRBJ2-1; 7 bases are a match to TRBD2. Trimming at V came to 0 bases and at J to 5 bases, leaving 4 bases not matched to a gene. The length of the CDR3 is 15 residues. The germline CDR1 and CDR2 sequences are SGHAT and FQNNGV. CDR3 nucleotides: TGTGCCAGCAGCTTAGATTGGGGGGGTCACAATGAGCAGTTCTTC. Protein product: CASSLDWGGHNEQFF.

The chain has TRBV9 and TRBJ2-1, with 7 bases aligning to TRBD2. V shed 0 bases, J shed 0 bases, and the junction held 3 bases outside the gene matches. Germline assignment: CDR1 SGDLS and CDR2 YYNGEE. The CDR3 has 16 amino acids. CDR3 protein: CASSVGGGISYNEQFF. The CDR3 DNA sequence: TGTGCCAGCAGCGTAGGGGGAGGGATCTCCTACAATGAGCAGTTCTTC.

This rearrangement joins TRBV6-5 to TRBJ1-1; D possibly corresponds to TRBD1 (6 bases). CDR1 MNHEY and CDR2 SVGAGI come from the germline V gene. The CDR3 extends over 15 amino acids. Trimming shortened V by 3 bases and J by 3 bases, and 14 bases separated the two germline ends. This CDR3 reads CASSYARGLDTEAFF. The CDR3 nucleotides read TGTGCCAGCAGTTATGCAAGGGGGTTGGACACTGAAGCTTTCTTT.

The rearrangement uses TRBV12-3 or TRBV12-4 and TRBJ2-7; 7 positions agree with TRBD2. Trimming removed 9 bases from V and 3 bases from J; junction bases left unmatched: 8. The CDR3 runs 13 residues. The CDR3 bases are TGTGCCAGTACCTGGGGGGGGATCTACGAGCAGTACTTC. As protein: CASTWGGIYEQYF.

The V gene is TRBV24-1, the J gene TRBJ2-5; 7 bases agree with TRBD1. Germline-derived CDR1 and CDR2 are KGHDR and SFDVKD. This CDR3 contains 15 residues. V gave up 4 bases and J gave up 2 bases; unmatched junction bases: 6. CDR3 amino acids: CATSEAGTAQETQYF. For the CDR3, the DNA is TGTGCCACCAGTGAAGCCGGGACAGCTCAAGAGACCCAGTACTTC.

The genes are TRBV7-2 and TRBJ2-3, with 7 nucleotides matching TRBD1. Germline V gene lookup returns CDR1 SGHTA and CDR2 FQGNSA. The junction had 6 bases not matched to a gene; V was cut back by 3 bases and J by 0 bases. The CDR3 has 16 residues. CDR3 protein: CASSFTGTASTDTQYF. The CDR3 bases are TGTGCCAGCAGCTTTACCGGGACAGCTAGCACAGATACGCAGTATTTT.

The table lists this clonotype with a few counts. This chain uses TRBV15 with TRBJ2-7; 10 nucleotides match TRBD1. Losses at the gene ends were 0 bases for V and 7 bases for J; bases not matched to a gene: 6. Looked up from germline, CDR1 is LNHNV and CDR2 is YYDKDF (reference sequence). The CDR3 consists of 15 residues. The DNA for the CDR3 is TGTGCCACCAGCAGAGACCCCGGGACAGGGGTGGAGCAGTACTTC. Encoded protein: CATSRDPGTGVEQYF.

This clonotype has only a few counts. The genes are TRBV25-1 and TRBJ1-2, with D possibly being TRBD1 (5 bases). Germline CDR1 reads MGHDK; CDR2 reads SYGVNS. The V end was cut by 4 bases, the J end by 8 bases, with 11 bases between. The CDR3 consists of 12 residues. The chain's CDR3 is CASSVAGGGYTF. As DNA, the CDR3 is TGTGCCAGCAGTGTAGCGGGGGGGGGCTACACCTTC.

V is TRBV5-6 and J is TRBJ2-1; D ambiguous. V was trimmed by 1 base and J by 2 bases, leaving 13 bases between them. The CDR3 spans 16 residues. Germline assignment: CDR1 SGHDT and CDR2 YYEEEE. CDR3 residues: CASSLWELRPYNEQFF. CDR3 bases: TGTGCCAGCAGCTTGTGGGAACTGCGCCCCTACAATGAGCAGTTCTTC.

This rearrangement joins TRBV7-2 to TRBJ2-1; D tentatively reads TRBD1 or TRBD2 (5 bases each). The ends were cut back, 5 bases at V and 6 bases at J, with 17 bases in the middle. The CDR3 is 15 amino acids. The V gene's germline CDR1 is SGHTA and CDR2 FQGNSA. The CDR3 region is CASSHAWAGSNEQFF. In DNA, the CDR3 is TGTGCCAGCAGCCATGCGTGGGCAGGGAGCAATGAGCAGTTCTTC. Looking up the rest from reference TRBV7-2 and TRBJ2-1 gives the full variable domain: GAGVSQSPSNKVTEKGKDVELRCDPISGHTALYWYRQSLGQGLEFLIYFQGNSAPDKSGLPSDRFSAERTGGSVSTLTIQRTQQEDSAVYLCASSHAWAGSNEQFFGPGTRLTVL.